These T cell receptor beta chains were read from a single sample in a study of PD-L1 blockade in urothelial cancer. Some clones are missing from TCRdb's copy, which holds only in-frame ones; the method was immunoSEQ multiplex PCR. The table has more than 45,000 clones, 75% to 85% seen once; the top ten hold 1.5% to 2%. The source was PBMCs, collected around atezolizumab (anti-PD-L1) treatment. The receptors stem from a man in his fifties or sixties with urothelial cancer. The CDR3 runs from the conserved cysteine through the conserved F or W. The D gene is left open where the match is weak. Clone size is not always given. Where it is, it says once, few, many or a class for expanded clones.

CDR3 DNA,CDR3 protein,J gene,clone size,V gene,D gene
TGTGCCAGCAGTGCCTGGGACAGTAACTATGGCTACACCTTC,CASSAWDSNYGYTF,TRBJ1-2,-,TRBV6-1,TRBD1
TGTGCCAGTAGTTTGGCCAGCTCTGGGGCCAACGTCCTGACTTTC,CASSLASSGANVLTF,TRBJ2-6,-,TRBV19,-
TGTGCCATAGACAGGGGGCAGGTTTCGGGGGAAAAACTGTTTTTT,CAIDRGQVSGEKLFF,TRBJ1-4,-,TRBV6-1,TRBD1
TGCGCCAGCAGCCGGGAGATGGGGAACACTGAAGCTTTCTTT,CASSREMGNTEAFF,TRBJ1-1,-,TRBV5-1,-
TGCGCCAGCAGCTTGGCCTCAGAACAGTACTTC,CASSLASEQYF,TRBJ2-7,once,TRBV5-1,-
TGTGCCAGCAGCGTAGGCGGGAACTCCGATACGCAGTATTTT,CASSVGGNSDTQYF,TRBJ2-3,-,TRBV9,-
TGTGCCAGCAGCTTGGACAGCCATCAGCCCCAGCATTTT,CASSLDSHQPQHF,TRBJ1-5,-,TRBV5-4,-
TGTGCTAGCAGCTCCGCCGGGGTGACAGAGACCCAGTACTTC,CASSSAGVTETQYF,TRBJ2-5,-,TRBV7-7,-
TGTGCCAGCAGTGTACCTAGCGGCCTCTACGAGCAGTACTTC,CASSVPSGLYEQYF,TRBJ2-7,-,TRBV2,TRBD2
TGCAGCGTTGAAGATCGCAGGGGAGGCTACACCTTC,CSVEDRRGGYTF,TRBJ1-2,-,TRBV29-1,-
TGTGCCAGCATCAAAGACATCCGCTCTGGAAACACCATATATTTT,CASIKDIRSGNTIYF,TRBJ1-3,-,TRBV6-6,-
TGTGCCACCAGCGGTCTAGCGGCAGCGGAAGGGGCCAACGTCCTGACTTTC,CATSGLAAAEGANVLTF,TRBJ2-6,-,TRBV15,TRBD2
TGCGCCAGCAGCTCCAACCGGGGGGGCCTCCGGGGTGGCCATGAGCAGTTCTTC,CASSSNRGGLRGGHEQFF,TRBJ2-1,-,TRBV5-1,TRBD2
TGTGCCACCAGCAGGGTGTTGCGGCGGGGCTACACCTTC,CATSRVLRRGYTF,TRBJ1-2,-,TRBV15,-
TGTGCCAGTAGTATTATTCCGGGACAGGGTGTTCCCTTGGGGGGCTACACCTTC,CASSIIPGQGVPLGGYTF,TRBJ1-2,-,TRBV19,TRBD1
TGTGCCAGCAGCTCCCCCGGGACAGGGGGTCGGGGCACAGATACGCAGTATTTT,CASSSPGTGGRGTDTQYF,TRBJ2-3,-,TRBV7-6,TRBD1
TGCGCCAGCAGCTTGACCGGACTGATCTACGAGCAGTACTTC,CASSLTGLIYEQYF,TRBJ2-7,-,TRBV5-1,-
TGCGCCAGCAGCTTGGGGGCAGGGTCCGGGGAGCTGTTTTTT,CASSLGAGSGELFF,TRBJ2-2,-,TRBV5-1,-
TGTGCCAGCAGCTTCGAGAGGGACTATGGCTACACCTTC,CASSFERDYGYTF,TRBJ1-2,-,TRBV5-4,-
TGTGCCAGTAGTTACAGGTTTAAGGATGGCTACACCTTC,CASSYRFKDGYTF,TRBJ1-2,few,TRBV19,-
TGCAGCGTGGGGGCGGGGGGGACGCACTATGGCTACACCTTC,CSVGAGGTHYGYTF,TRBJ1-2,-,TRBV29-1,-
TGTGCCAGCAGTTCAAAAACAGGGGGTATCACCGGGGAGCTGTTTTTT,CASSSKTGGITGELFF,TRBJ2-2,few,TRBV6-5,TRBD1